This T cell receptor (beta chain) was observed in a study of control samples from healthy donors and cancer patients. The CDR3 is made up of 16 amino acids. With 6 bases clipped from V and 2 bases from J, the junction kept 3 bases outside the gene matches. Germline V CDR1 and CDR2: LNHDA, SQIVND (reference sequence). The table came from immunoSEQ multiplex PCR; TCRdb's copy has only in-frame clones and leaves some out. The table shows approximately 110,000 clones, with approximately 90% occurring only once. The rearrangement links TRBV19 to TRBJ2-1; 14 bases align to TRBD2. Source material: blood. The clonotype comes from a woman in her forties or fifties in good health. CDR3 residues: CASRSGLAGAYNEQFF. DNA for the CDR3: TGTGCCAGTAGATCGGGACTAGCGGGGGCCTACAATGAGCAGTTCTTC.